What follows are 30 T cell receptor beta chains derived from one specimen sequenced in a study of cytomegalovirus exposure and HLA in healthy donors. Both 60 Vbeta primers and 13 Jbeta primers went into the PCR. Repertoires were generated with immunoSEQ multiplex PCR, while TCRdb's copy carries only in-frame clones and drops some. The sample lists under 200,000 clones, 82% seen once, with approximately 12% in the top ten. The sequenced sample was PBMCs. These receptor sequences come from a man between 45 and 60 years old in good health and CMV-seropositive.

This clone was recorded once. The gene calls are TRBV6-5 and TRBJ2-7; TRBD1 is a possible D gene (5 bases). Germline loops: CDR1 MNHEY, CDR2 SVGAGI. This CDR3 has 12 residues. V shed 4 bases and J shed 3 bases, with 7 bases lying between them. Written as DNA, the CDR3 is TGTGCCAGCAGTTCCAGGGACTACGAGCAGTACTTC. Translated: CASSSRDYEQYF.

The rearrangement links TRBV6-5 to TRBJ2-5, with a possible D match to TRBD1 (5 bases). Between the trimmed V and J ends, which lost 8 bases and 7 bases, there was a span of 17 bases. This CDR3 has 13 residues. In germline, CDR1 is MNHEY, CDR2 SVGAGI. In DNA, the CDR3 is TGTGCCAGCTTAAGTCGTCCCCAGGGGACCCAGTACTTC. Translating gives CASLSRPQGTQYF.

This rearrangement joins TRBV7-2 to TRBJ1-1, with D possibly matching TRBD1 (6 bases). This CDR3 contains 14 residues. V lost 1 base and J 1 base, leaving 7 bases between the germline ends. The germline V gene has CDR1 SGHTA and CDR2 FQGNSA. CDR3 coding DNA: TGTGCCAGCAGCTTAGACAGGGAGAACACTGAAGCTTTCTTT. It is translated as CASSLDRENTEAFF. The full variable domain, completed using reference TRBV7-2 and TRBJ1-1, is GAGVSQSPSNKVTEKGKDVELRCDPISGHTALYWYRQSLGQGLEFLIYFQGNSAPDKSGLPSDRFSAERTGGSVSTLTIQRTQQEDSAVYLCASSLDRENTEAFFGQGTRLTVV.

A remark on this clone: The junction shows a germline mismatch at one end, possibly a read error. CDR3 DNA: TGTGCCACCAGCAGAGATCTGGGGGCAGGGGCAGGCTTC. Its translation is CATSRDLGAGAGF. V gene TRBV15 combines with J gene TRBJ2-7; TRBD1 might be the D (6 bases). Germline V gene data show CDR1 as LNHNV and CDR2 as YYDKDF (reference sequence). The CDR3 spans 13 residues.

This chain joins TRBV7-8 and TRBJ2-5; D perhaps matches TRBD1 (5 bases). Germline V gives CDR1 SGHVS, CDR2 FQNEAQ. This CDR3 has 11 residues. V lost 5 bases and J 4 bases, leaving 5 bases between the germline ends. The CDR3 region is CASSQGETQYF. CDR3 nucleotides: TGTGCCAGCAGCCAGGGAGAGACCCAGTACTTC.

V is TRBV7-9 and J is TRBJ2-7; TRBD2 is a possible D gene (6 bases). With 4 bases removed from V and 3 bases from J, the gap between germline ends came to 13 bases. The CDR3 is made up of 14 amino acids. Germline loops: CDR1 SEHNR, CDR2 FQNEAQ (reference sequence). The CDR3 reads CASSYGSGGYEQYF. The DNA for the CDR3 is TGTGCCAGCAGCTACGGGTCCGGGGGCTACGAGCAGTACTTC.

CDR3 protein: CASSQRQGTFF. Written as DNA, the CDR3 is TGCGCCAGCAGCCAAAGACAGGGGACTTTCTTT. The chain is built from TRBV4-1 and TRBJ1-1; 8 positions match TRBD1. Germline CDR1 reads MGHRA; CDR2 reads YSYEKL. V lost 2 bases and J lost 12; bases outside the gene matches: 2. This CDR3 region has 11 residues.

The DNA for the CDR3 is TGTGCCAGCAGCGCACAGGGTTCTGAGCAGTTCTTC. It is translated as CASSAQGSEQFF. V and J are TRBV11-3 and TRBJ2-1, with a weak D call TRBD1 (6 bases). Germline CDR1 is SGHNT and CDR2 is YENEEA. Trimming removed 5 bases at V and 9 bases at J, with 11 bases between. CDR3 length: 12 amino acids.

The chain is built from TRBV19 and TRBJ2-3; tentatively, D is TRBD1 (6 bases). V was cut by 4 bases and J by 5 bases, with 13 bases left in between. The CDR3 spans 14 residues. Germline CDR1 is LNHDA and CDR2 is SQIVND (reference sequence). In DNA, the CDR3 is TGTGCCAGTAGTACGAGCTCGGACAGAGATACGCAGTATTTT. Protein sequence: CASSTSSDRDTQYF.

The CDR3 region is CASSINYYEQYF. Here the CDR3 DNA reads TGTGCCAGTAGTATAAATTACTACGAGCAGTACTTC. The gene calls are TRBV19 and TRBJ2-7; D remains unclear. The germline V and J ends were trimmed by 2 bases and 3 bases, with 5 bases remaining between them. The CDR3 extends over 12 amino acids. The germline CDR1 and CDR2 sequences are LNHDA and SQIVND (reference sequence).

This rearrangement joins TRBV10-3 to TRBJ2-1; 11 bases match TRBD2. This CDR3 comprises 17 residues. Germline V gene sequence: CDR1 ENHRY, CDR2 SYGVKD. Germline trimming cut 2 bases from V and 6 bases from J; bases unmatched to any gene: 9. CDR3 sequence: CAISEMTSGAHSNEQFF. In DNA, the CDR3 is TGTGCCATCAGTGAGATGACTAGCGGGGCTCATTCCAATGAGCAGTTCTTC.

CDR3 protein: CASSLQARDEQYF. CDR3 in DNA: TGTGCCAGCAGCTTACAGGCCAGAGACGAGCAGTACTTC. This sequence joins TRBV7-9 and TRBJ2-7; D gene ambiguous. Trimming shortened V by 2 bases and J by 5 bases, and 10 bases separated the two germline ends. The CDR3 has 13 amino acids. Germline assignment: CDR1 SEHNR and CDR2 FQNEAQ (reference sequence).

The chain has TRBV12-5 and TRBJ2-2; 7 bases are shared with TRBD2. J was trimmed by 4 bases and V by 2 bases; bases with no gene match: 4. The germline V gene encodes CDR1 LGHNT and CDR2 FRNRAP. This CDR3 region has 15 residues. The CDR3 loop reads CASGLREGLTGELFF. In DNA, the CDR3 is TGTGCTAGTGGTTTGAGGGAGGGACTCACCGGGGAGCTGTTTTTT.

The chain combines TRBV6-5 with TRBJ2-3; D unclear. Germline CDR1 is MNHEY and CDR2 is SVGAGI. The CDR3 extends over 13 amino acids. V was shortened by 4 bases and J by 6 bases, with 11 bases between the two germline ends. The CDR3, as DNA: TGTGCCAGCAGTTCCTTCGGAGTCGATACGCAGTATTTT. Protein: CASSSFGVDTQYF.

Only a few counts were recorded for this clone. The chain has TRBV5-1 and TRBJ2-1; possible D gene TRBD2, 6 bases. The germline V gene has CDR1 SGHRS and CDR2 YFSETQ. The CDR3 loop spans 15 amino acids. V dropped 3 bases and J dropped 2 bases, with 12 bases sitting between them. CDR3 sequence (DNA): TGCGCCAGCAGCTCGGACTCTAGCGCCTACAATGAGCAGTTCTTC. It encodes CASSSDSSAYNEQFF.

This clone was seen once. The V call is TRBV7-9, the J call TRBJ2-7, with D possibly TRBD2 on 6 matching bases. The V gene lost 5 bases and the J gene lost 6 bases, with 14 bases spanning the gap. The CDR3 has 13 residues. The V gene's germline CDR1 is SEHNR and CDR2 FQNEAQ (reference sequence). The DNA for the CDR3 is TGTGCCAGCAGCCTCAGACTAGATCCCGAGCAGTACTTC. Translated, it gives CASSLRLDPEQYF. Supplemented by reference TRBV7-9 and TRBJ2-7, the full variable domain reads DTGVSQNPRHKITKRGQNVTFRCDPISEHNRLYWYRQTLGQGPEFLTYFQNEAQLEKSRLLSDRFSAERPKGSFSTLEIQRTEQGDSAMYLCASSLRLDPEQYFGPGTRLTVT.

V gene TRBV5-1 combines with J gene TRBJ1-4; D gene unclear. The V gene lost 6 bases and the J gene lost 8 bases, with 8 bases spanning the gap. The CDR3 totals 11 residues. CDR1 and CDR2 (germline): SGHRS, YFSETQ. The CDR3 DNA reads TGCGCCAGCATTATATCGGAAAAACTGTTTTTT. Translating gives CASIISEKLFF.

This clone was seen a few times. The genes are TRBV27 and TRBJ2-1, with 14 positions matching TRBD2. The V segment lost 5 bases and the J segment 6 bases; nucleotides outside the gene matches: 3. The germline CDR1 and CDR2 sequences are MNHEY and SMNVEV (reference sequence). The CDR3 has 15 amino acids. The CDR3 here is CASSLGTSGSNEQFF. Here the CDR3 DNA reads TGTGCCAGCAGTCTCGGGACTAGCGGGAGCAATGAGCAGTTCTTC.

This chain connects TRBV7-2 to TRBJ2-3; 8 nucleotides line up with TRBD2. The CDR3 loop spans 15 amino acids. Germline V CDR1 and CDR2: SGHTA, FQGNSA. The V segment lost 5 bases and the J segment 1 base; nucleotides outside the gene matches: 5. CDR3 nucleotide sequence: TGTGCCAGCAGCCCGTCGGGAGGGCGCACAGATACGCAGTATTTT. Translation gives CASSPSGGRTDTQYF.

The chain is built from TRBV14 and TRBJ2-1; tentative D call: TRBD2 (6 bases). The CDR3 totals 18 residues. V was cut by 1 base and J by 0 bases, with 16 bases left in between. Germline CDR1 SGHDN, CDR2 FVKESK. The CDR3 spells CASSQGRWGVSSYNEQFF. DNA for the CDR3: TGTGCCAGCAGCCAAGGTCGGTGGGGGGTGAGCTCCTACAATGAGCAGTTCTTC. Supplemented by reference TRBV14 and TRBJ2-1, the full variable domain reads EAGVTQFPSHSVIEKGQTVTLRCDPISGHDNLYWYRRVMGKEIKFLLHFVKESKQDESGMPNNRFLAERTGGTYSTLKVQPAELEDSGVYFCASSQGRWGVSSYNEQFFGPGTRLTVL.

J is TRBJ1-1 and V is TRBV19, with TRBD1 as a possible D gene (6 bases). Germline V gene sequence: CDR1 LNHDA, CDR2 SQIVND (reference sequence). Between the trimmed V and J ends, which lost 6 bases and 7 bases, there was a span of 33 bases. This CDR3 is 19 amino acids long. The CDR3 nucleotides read TGTGCCAGTAGACCAGAGGGGGGGCCCGGCCCACACTGGGACAATGAAGCTTTCTTT. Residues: CASRPEGGPGPHWDNEAFF.

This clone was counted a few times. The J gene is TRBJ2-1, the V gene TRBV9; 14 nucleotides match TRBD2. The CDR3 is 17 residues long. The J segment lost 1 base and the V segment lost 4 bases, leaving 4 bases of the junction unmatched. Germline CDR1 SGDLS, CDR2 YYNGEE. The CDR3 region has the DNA TGTGCCAGCAGCCCAGGACTAGCGGGGGGTTCCTACAATGAGCAGTTCTTC. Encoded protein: CASSPGLAGGSYNEQFF. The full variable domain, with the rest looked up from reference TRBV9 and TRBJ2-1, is DSGVTQTPKHLITATGQRVTLRCSPRSGDLSVYWYQQSLDQGLQFLIQYYNGEERAKGNILERFSAQQFPDLHSELNLSSLELGDSALYFCASSPGLAGGSYNEQFFGPGTRLTVL.

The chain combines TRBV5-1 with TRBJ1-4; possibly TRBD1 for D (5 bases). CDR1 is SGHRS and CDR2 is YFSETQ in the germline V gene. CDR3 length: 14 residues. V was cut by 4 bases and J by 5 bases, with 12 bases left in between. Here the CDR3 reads CASSRDSTNEKLFF. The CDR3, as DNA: TGCGCCAGCAGCCGGGACTCCACGAATGAAAAACTGTTTTTT.

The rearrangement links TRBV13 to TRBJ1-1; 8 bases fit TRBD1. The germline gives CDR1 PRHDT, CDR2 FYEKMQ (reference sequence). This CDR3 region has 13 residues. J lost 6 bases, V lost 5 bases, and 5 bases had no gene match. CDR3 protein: CASSLRGQAEAFF. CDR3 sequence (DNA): TGTGCCAGCAGCCTGCGGGGACAGGCTGAAGCTTTCTTT. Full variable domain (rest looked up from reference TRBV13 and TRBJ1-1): AAGVIQSPRHLIKEKRETATLKCYPIPRHDTVYWYQQGPGQDPQFLISFYEKMQSDKGSIPDRFSAQQFSDYHSELNMSSLELGDSALYFCASSLRGQAEAFFGQGTRLTVV.

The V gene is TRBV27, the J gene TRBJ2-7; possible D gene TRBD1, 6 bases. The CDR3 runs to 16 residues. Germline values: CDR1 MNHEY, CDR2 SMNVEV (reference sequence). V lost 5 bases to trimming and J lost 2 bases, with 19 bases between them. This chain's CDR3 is CASSSIRQENTYEQYF. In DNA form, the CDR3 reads TGTGCCAGCAGTAGTATTAGACAGGAAAATACCTACGAGCAGTACTTC.

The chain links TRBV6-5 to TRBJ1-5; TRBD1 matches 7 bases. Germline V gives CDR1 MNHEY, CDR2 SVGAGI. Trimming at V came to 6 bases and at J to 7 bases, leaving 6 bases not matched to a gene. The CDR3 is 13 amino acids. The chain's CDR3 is CASSSNRGQPQHF. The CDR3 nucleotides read TGTGCCAGCAGCTCAAACAGGGGCCAGCCCCAGCATTTT.

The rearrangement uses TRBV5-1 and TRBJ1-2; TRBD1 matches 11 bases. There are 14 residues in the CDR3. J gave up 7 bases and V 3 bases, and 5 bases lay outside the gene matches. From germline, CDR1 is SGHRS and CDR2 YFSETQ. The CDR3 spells CASSWDRGGTGYTF. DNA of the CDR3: TGCGCCAGCAGCTGGGACAGGGGGGGAACTGGCTACACCTTC.

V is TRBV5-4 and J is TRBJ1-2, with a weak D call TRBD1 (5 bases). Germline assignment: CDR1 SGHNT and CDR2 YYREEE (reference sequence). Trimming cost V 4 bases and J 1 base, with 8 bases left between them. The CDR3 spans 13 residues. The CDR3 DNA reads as TGTGCCAGCAGCCGAGACAGTAACTATGGCTACACCTTC. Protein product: CASSRDSNYGYTF.

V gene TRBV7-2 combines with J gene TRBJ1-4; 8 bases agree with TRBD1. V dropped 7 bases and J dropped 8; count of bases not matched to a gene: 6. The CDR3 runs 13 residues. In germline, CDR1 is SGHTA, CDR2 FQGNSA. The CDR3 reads CASKDRGGEKLFF. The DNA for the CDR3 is TGTGCCAGCAAAGACAGGGGAGGCGAAAAACTGTTTTTT. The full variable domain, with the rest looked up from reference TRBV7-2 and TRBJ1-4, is GAGVSQSPSNKVTEKGKDVELRCDPISGHTALYWYRQSLGQGLEFLIYFQGNSAPDKSGLPSDRFSAERTGGSVSTLTIQRTQQEDSAVYLCASKDRGGEKLFFGSGTQLSVL.

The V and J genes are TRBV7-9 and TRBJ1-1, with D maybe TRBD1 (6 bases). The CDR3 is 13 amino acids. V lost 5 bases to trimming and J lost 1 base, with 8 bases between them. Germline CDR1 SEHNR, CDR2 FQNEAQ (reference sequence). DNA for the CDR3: TGTGCCAGCAGCCGAGGGGGGAACACTGAAGCTTTCTTT. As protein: CASSRGGNTEAFF.